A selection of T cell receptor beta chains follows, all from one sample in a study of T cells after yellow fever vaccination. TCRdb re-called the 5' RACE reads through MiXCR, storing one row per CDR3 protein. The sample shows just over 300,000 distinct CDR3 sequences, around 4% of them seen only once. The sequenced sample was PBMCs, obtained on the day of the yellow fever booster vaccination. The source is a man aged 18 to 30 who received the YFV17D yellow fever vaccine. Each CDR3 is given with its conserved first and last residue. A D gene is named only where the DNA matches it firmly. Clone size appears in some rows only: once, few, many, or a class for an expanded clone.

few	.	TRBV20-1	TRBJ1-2	CSASSIKGWGNYGYTF	TGCAGTGCTAGTAGTATTAAGGGCTGGGGGAACTATGGCTACACCTTC
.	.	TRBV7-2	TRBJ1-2	CASSLGRLDGYTF	TGTGCCAGCAGCTTAGGCCGGTTGGATGGCTACACCTTC
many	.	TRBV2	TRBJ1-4	CATKTDWNEKLFF	TGTGCCACCAAGACAGATTGGAATGAAAAACTGTTTTTT
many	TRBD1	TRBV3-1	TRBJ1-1	CASSRTGANTEAFF	TGTGCCAGCAGCCGGACAGGTGCGAACACTGAAGCTTTCTTT
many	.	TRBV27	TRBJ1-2	CASMLTGLGGYGYTF	TGTGCCAGCATGCTAACAGGTCTTGGGGGCTATGGCTACACCTTC
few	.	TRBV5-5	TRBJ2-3	CASSLVARPNTDTQYF	TGTGCCAGCAGCCTGGTGGCCCGACCAAACACAGATACGCAGTATTTT
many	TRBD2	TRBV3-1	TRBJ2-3	CASSQDPGGARNTQYF	TGTGCCAGCAGCCAAGATCCCGGGGGGGCCCGCAATACGCAGTATTTT
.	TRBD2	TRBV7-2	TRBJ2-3	CASSLAAGGSGLVYTQYF	TGTGCCAGCAGCTTAGCGGCGGGGGGCAGTGGCCTTGTTTATACGCAGTATTTT
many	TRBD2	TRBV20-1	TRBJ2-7	CSASPPGGAYEQYF	TGCAGTGCTAGCCCCCCGGGGGGGGCCTACGAGCAGTACTTC
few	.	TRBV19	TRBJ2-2	CASSNGQTGELFF	TGTGCCAGTAGTAACGGACAGACCGGGGAGCTGTTTTTT
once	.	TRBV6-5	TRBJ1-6	CASSYSTGVSGNSPLHF	TGTGCCAGCAGTTACTCGACCGGGGTCAGTGGTAATTCACCCCTCCACTTT
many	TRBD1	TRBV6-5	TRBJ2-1	CASSYDLTGDNEQFF	TGTGCCAGCAGTTACGACCTGACAGGGGACAATGAGCAGTTCTTC
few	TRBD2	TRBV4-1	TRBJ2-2	CASSPRTSGTGELFF	TGCGCCAGCAGTCCTCGGACTAGCGGCACGGGGGAGCTGTTTTTT
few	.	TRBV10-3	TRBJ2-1	CAISRLDFGNEQFF	TGTGCCATCAGCAGACTAGACTTCGGGAATGAGCAGTTCTTC
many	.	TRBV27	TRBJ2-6	CASSNRGLIGANVLTF	TGTGCCAGCAGTAATCGGGGTCTCATTGGGGCCAACGTCCTGACTTTC
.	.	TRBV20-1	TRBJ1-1	CSALQGPNTEAFF	TGCAGTGCTTTACAGGGTCCGAACACTGAAGCTTTCTTT
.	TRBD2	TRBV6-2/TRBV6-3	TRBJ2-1	CASRGGGAHNEQFF	TGTGCCAGCAGGGGGGGGGGAGCCCACAATGAGCAGTTCTTC
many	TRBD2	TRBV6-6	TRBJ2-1	CASSSGLAGGLLLVDEQFF	TGTGCCAGCAGTTCCGGACTAGCGGGGGGGCTTCTCCTTGTCGATGAGCAGTTCTTC
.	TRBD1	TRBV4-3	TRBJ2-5	CASSQEWTGRETQYF	TGCGCCAGCAGCCAAGAATGGACAGGGAGGGAGACCCAGTACTTC
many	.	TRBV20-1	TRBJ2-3	CSARPAPTDTQYF	TGCAGTGCTAGGCCGGCCCCCACAGATACGCAGTATTTT
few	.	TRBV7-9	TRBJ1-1	CASSLPASQNMNTEAFF	TGTGCCAGCAGCCTTCCCGCTAGTCAGAACATGAACACTGAAGCTTTCTTT
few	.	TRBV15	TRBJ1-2	CATSRDLWGGHYGYTF	TGTGCCACCAGCAGAGATCTTTGGGGCGGGCACTATGGCTACACCTTC
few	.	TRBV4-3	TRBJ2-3	CASSQLGVGITDTQYF	TGCGCCAGCAGCCAGTTGGGAGTAGGGATCACAGATACGCAGTATTTT
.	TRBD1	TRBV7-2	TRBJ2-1	CASSAKQGVTYNEQFF	TGTGCCAGCAGCGCAAAACAGGGGGTTACCTACAATGAGCAGTTCTTC
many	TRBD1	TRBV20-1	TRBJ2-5	CSARAGQVLETQYF	TGCAGTGCTAGGGCGGGACAGGTTCTCGAGACCCAGTACTTC
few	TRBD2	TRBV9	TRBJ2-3	CASSGVAGRSTDTQYF	TGTGCCAGCAGCGGGGTAGCGGGGCGAAGCACAGATACGCAGTATTTT
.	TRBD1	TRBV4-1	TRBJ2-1	CASSQDQAGGTFF	TGCGCCAGCAGCCAAGATCAGGCAGGGGGCACGTTCTTC
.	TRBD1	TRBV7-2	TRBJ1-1	CASSSRTGATNTEAFF	TGTGCCAGCAGCTCTCGGACAGGGGCGACGAACACTGAAGCTTTCTTT
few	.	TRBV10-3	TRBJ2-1	CAISEDLDNEQFF	TGTGCCATCAGTGAGGACCTGGACAATGAGCAGTTCTTC
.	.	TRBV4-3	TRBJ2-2	CASSQMDRPTGELFF	TGCGCCAGCAGCCAGATGGACAGACCCACCGGGGAGCTGTTTTTT
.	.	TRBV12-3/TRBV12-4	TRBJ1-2	CASSLEVVWGYTF	TGTGCCAGCAGTTTAGAGGTGGTATGGGGCTACACCTTC
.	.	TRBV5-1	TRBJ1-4	CASSYTNEKLFF	TGCGCCAGCAGCTACACTAATGAAAAACTGTTTTTT
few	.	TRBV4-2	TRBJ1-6	CASGGSYNSPLHF	TGTGCCAGCGGCGGCTCCTATAATTCACCCCTCCACTTT
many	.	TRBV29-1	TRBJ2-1	CSVVRYNEQFF	TGCAGCGTTGTGAGGTACAATGAGCAGTTCTTC
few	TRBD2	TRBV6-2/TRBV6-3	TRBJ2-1	CASIRLAGDYNEQFF	TGTGCCAGCATCCGACTAGCGGGGGACTACAATGAGCAGTTCTTC
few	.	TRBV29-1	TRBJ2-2	CSVEPTVNTGELFF	TGCAGCGTTGAGCCGACAGTGAACACCGGGGAGCTGTTTTTT
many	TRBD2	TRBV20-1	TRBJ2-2	CSATRLASLRNTGELFF	TGCAGTGCTACGCGACTAGCTTCACTCAGAAACACCGGGGAGCTGTTTTTT
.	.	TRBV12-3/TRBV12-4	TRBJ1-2	CASSLPGGTYGYTF	TGTGCCAGCAGTTTACCAGGAGGGACCTATGGCTACACCTTC
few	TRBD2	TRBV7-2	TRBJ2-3	CASSLFFGGLAGGTDTQYF	TGTGCCAGCAGCTTATTCTTTGGGGGTCTGGCGGGGGGCACAGATACGCAGTATTTT
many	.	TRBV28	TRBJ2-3	CASSFRPKRDTQYF	TGTGCCAGCAGTTTCCGACCTAAGCGAGATACGCAGTATTTT
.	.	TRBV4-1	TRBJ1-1	CASTPGRNTEAFF	TGCGCCAGCACCCCAGGTCGGAACACTGAAGCTTTCTTT
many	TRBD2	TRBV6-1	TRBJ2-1	CASSEASGGANEQFF	TGTGCCAGCAGTGAAGCTAGCGGGGGGGCCAATGAGCAGTTCTTC
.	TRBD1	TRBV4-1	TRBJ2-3	CASSQPRQGVDTQYF	TGCGCCAGCAGTCAGCCTCGACAGGGGGTGGATACGCAGTATTTT
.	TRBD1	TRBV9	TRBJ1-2	CASSGGTGPPLYGYTF	TGTGCCAGCAGCGGCGGGACAGGTCCCCCCCTCTATGGCTACACCTTC
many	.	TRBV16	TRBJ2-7	CASSRNQGNSYEQYF	TGTGCCAGCAGCCGTAATCAGGGGAACTCCTACGAGCAGTACTTC
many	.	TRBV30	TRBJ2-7	CACGPIWDEQYF	TGTGCCTGTGGGCCGATCTGGGACGAGCAGTACTTC
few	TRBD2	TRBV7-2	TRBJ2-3	CASSPRTSGLAGGPRTDTQYF	TGTGCCAGCAGCCCACGGACCTCCGGACTAGCGGGGGGGCCTCGCACAGATACGCAGTATTTT
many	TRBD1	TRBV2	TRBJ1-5	CASSGGGAYSNQPQHF	TGTGCCAGCAGTGGAGGGGGCGCCTATAGCAATCAGCCCCAGCATTTT